The next 14 T cell receptor beta chains were all read from a single sample in a study of CDR3 diversity in severe acne. TCRdb re-analysed the PCR reads in MiXCR, keeping a single row per CDR3 protein. The sample holds more than 70,000 distinct CDR3 sequences; approximately 52% are singletons and the top ten take about 9.5%. The material sequenced was blood. The receptor set was obtained from a male donor in good health, serving as a control.

This clonotype showed up just a few times. The chain recombines TRBV6-5 with TRBJ2-7; weak D call: TRBD1 (6 bases). Trimming stripped 6 bases from V and 4 bases from J, with 13 bases between. The CDR3 spans 13 residues. Germline CDR1 and CDR2: MNHEY and SVGAGI. CDR3 sequence reads: CASSHYQGYEQYF. For the CDR3, the DNA is TGTGCCAGCAGCCATTATCAGGGGTACGAGCAGTACTTC.

The V call is TRBV6-1, the J call TRBJ1-1; D call uncertain. Germline lookup yields CDR1 MNHNS and CDR2 SASEGT. V dropped 0 bases and J dropped 8 bases, with 4 bases sitting between them. CDR3 length: 11 amino acids. CDR3 residues: CASSEAGEAFF. The CDR3 DNA reads as TGTGCCAGCAGTGAAGCAGGGGAAGCTTTCTTT.

The DNA of the CDR3 is TGCGCCAGCAGCAAAACTAGCGGGGGGGCCGGAGGGACCCAGTACTTC. Amino acid sequence: CASSKTSGGAGGTQYF. This sequence joins TRBV5-1 and TRBJ2-5; 13 bases are a match to TRBD2. V lost 4 bases, J lost 7 bases, and 10 bases stayed unmatched. The CDR3 is made up of 16 amino acids. CDR1 and CDR2 (germline): SGHRS, YFSETQ.

On this clonotype: It is likely a read error, because the conserved phenylalanine at the end of the CDR3 is missing. V and J are TRBV25-1 and TRBJ2-7; D is ambiguous. V lost 7 bases and J lost 2, with 12 bases in between. The CDR3 has 13 residues. CDR1 is MGHDK, CDR2 SYGVNS, per germline. The CDR3 DNA sequence: TGTGCCAGCACCACTCAACCTGCCTACGAGCAGTACCTC. Translating gives CASTTQPAYEQYL.

The gene calls are TRBV7-9 and TRBJ2-7; 13 nucleotides match TRBD2. CDR3 length: 15 residues. Germline CDR1 reads SEHNR; CDR2 reads FQNEAQ (reference sequence). V lost 4 bases, J lost 5 bases, and 5 bases stayed unmatched. CDR3 amino acids: CASSSGLAGLDEQYF. The CDR3 nucleotides read TGTGCCAGCAGCTCGGGACTAGCGGGACTGGACGAGCAGTACTTC.

This clonotype came up many times. The chain combines TRBV2 with TRBJ2-7; 10 positions agree with TRBD1. The CDR3 loop spans 13 amino acids. V gave up 9 bases and J gave up 5 bases; unmatched junction bases: 7. Germline-derived CDR1 and CDR2 are SNHLY and FYNNEI. DNA of the CDR3: TGTGCCAGTTCGGACAGGGGGTTCCACGAGCAGTACTTC. It specifies CASSDRGFHEQYF.

This sequence joins TRBV12-3 or TRBV12-4 and TRBJ2-2; TRBD1 might be the D (5 bases). With 4 bases removed from V and 4 bases from J, the gap between germline ends came to 13 bases. CDR3 length: 15 amino acids. CDR3 bases: TGTGCCAGCAGTTCGGTCTCCAGGGTCACCGGGGAGCTGTTTTTT. Residues: CASSSVSRVTGELFF.

V is TRBV25-1 and J is TRBJ1-2; D gene uncertain. This CDR3 has 13 residues. V gave up 5 bases and J gave up 8 bases, with 15 bases separating them. Germline values: CDR1 MGHDK, CDR2 SYGVNS. The DNA of the CDR3 is TGTGCCAGCAGTTCATCGTACGAAGGAGGCTACACCTTC. Translating it yields CASSSSYEGGYTF.

The chain carries TRBV5-4 and TRBJ2-5; a possible D gene is TRBD2 (6 bases). With 5 bases removed from V and 4 bases from J, the gap between germline ends came to 12 bases. Germline CDR1 reads SGHNT; CDR2 reads YYREEE (reference sequence). The CDR3 runs to 13 residues. The CDR3 loop is CASSSSSAETQYF. CDR3 sequence (DNA): TGTGCCAGCAGTTCCTCTAGCGCAGAGACCCAGTACTTC.

V is TRBV4-1 and J is TRBJ2-7; TRBD1 matches 8 bases. Looked up from germline, CDR1 is MGHRA and CDR2 is YSYEKL. The CDR3 runs 13 residues. With 7 bases clipped from V and 5 bases from J, the junction kept 7 bases outside the gene matches. The CDR3 protein is CASTGQGKDEQYF. The DNA for the CDR3 is TGCGCCAGCACCGGACAGGGAAAGGACGAGCAGTACTTC.

Notes on this clonotype: A much larger clone lies one base from this, so it may be a read error. This chain joins TRBV11-3 and TRBJ1-1; D may be TRBD1 (5 bases). The CDR3 totals 13 residues. Germline CDR1 reads SGHNT; CDR2 reads YENEEA. Between the trimmed V and J ends, which lost 6 bases and 1 base, there was a span of 9 bases. CDR3 bases: TGTGCCAGCAGGGACAACCGGAACACTGAAGCTTTCTTT. Its translation: CASRDNRNTEAFF.

The rearrangement joins TRBV7-3 to TRBJ2-5; 11 nucleotides agree with TRBD1. With 6 bases clipped from V and 4 bases from J, the junction kept 4 bases outside the gene matches. Germline V gene data show CDR1 as SGHTA and CDR2 as FQGTGA. This CDR3 is built from 14 residues. The CDR3 loop reads CASRLGTGGETQYF. The CDR3 DNA follows: TGTGCCAGCAGACTAGGGACAGGGGGAGAGACCCAGTACTTC.

The CDR3: CSARDTGLAGVDVGELFF. The CDR3 bases are TGCAGTGCTAGAGATACCGGACTAGCGGGAGTGGATGTCGGGGAGCTGTTTTTT. The rearrangement joins TRBV20-1 to TRBJ2-2, with 13 bases lining up with TRBD2. This CDR3 comprises 18 residues. V dropped 0 bases and J dropped 7; count of bases not matched to a gene: 11. CDR1 DFQATT and CDR2 SNEGSKA come from the germline V gene (reference sequence).

The V gene is TRBV10-3, the J gene TRBJ2-5; D might be TRBD2 (7 bases). This CDR3 spans 14 amino acids. V was clipped by 7 bases and J by 1 base, with 13 bases between them. CDR1 is ENHRY and CDR2 is SYGVKD in the germline V gene. The CDR3 sequence is CAITGGRSQETQYF. CDR3 nucleotides: TGTGCCATCACGGGGGGCAGATCCCAAGAGACCCAGTACTTC.